Listed here are 29 T cell receptor beta chains from one sample, sequenced in a study of cytomegalovirus exposure and HLA in healthy donors. PCR used 60 Vbeta primers and 13 Jbeta primers. TCRdb's table, derived via immunoSEQ multiplex PCR, lists solely in-frame clones and lacks some. The top ten hold about 1.5% of the sample, which has some 160,000 clones, around 77% seen once. Sequenced sample: PBMCs. The receptors stem from a woman between 25 and 40 years old in good health and CMV-seronegative.

The V and J genes are TRBV11-2 and TRBJ2-7, with no clear D. The CDR3 runs to 13 residues. Per the germline V gene, CDR1 is SGHAT and CDR2 is FQNNGV. V lost 5 bases and J lost 2, with 10 bases in between. CDR3 nucleotides: TGTGCCAGCAGCCTTGGGCCCCCCTACGAGCAGTACTTC. It yields the protein CASSLGPPYEQYF. The full variable domain, rest sourced from reference TRBV11-2 and TRBJ2-7, is EAGVAQSPRYKIIEKRQSVAFWCNPISGHATLYWYQQILGQGPKLLIQFQNNGVVDDSQLPKDRFSAERLKGVDSTLKIQPAKLEDSAVYLCASSLGPPYEQYFGPGTRLTVT.

The CDR3 here is CAWKGAGANTEAFF. CDR3 DNA: TGTGCCTGGAAAGGGGCGGGGGCGAACACTGAAGCTTTCTTT. The J gene is TRBJ1-1, the V gene TRBV30, with D maybe TRBD1 (6 bases). V was clipped by 4 bases and J by 1 base, with 13 bases between them. The V gene's germline CDR1 is GTSNPN and CDR2 SVGIG (reference sequence). The CDR3 length is 14 residues.

The J gene is TRBJ2-3, the V gene TRBV7-3; 10 bases are a match to TRBD2. V lost 5 bases and J lost 1; bases outside the gene matches: 6. The CDR3 runs 16 residues. Germline CDR1 reads SGHTA; CDR2 reads FQGTGA. CDR3 protein: CASSPQLAGRTDTQYF. CDR3 coding DNA: TGTGCCAGCAGCCCTCAACTAGCGGGGCGCACAGATACGCAGTATTTT.

V is TRBV19 and J is TRBJ1-5; TRBD1 is a possible D gene (6 bases). Germline V gene data show CDR1 as LNHDA and CDR2 as SQIVND (reference sequence). V was cut by 7 bases and J by 0 bases, with 13 bases left in between. This CDR3 contains 15 residues. The CDR3 reads CASTLTGNSNQPQHF. The DNA of the CDR3 is TGTGCCAGTACCCTGACAGGTAATAGCAATCAGCCCCAGCATTTT.

The V and J genes are TRBV5-1 and TRBJ2-2; TRBD1 might be the D (6 bases). The ends were cut back, 4 bases at V and 3 bases at J, with 13 bases in the middle. The CDR3 is made up of 15 amino acids. Germline CDR1 is SGHRS and CDR2 is YFSETQ. The chain's CDR3 is CASSPDSKDTGELFF. As DNA, the CDR3 is TGCGCCAGCAGCCCGGACAGCAAAGACACCGGGGAGCTGTTTTTT.

This chain connects TRBV2 to TRBJ2-1, with D perhaps TRBD2 (6 bases). The CDR3 length is 13 residues. Germline CDR1 and CDR2: SNHLY and FYNNEI. Trimming removed 1 base at V and 9 bases at J, with 10 bases between. CDR3 in DNA: TGTGCCAGCAGTGAAGGCGGGAAAGGTGAGCAGTTCTTC. It encodes CASSEGGKGEQFF.

This clone occurred once. The chain joins TRBV6-4 to TRBJ1-1; D may be TRBD1 (5 bases). Trimming shortened V by 9 bases and J by 6 bases, and 20 bases separated the two germline ends. CDR1 and CDR2 (germline): MRHNA, SNTAGT. The CDR3 consists of 14 residues. CDR3 coding DNA: TGTGCCAGTTCCCAGGGTTCCTTCGGCGCTGAAGCTTTCTTT. This translates into CASSQGSFGAEAFF.

J is TRBJ1-4 and V is TRBV7-2; maybe TRBD1 (5 bases). This CDR3 has 12 residues. CDR1 is SGHTA and CDR2 is FQGNSA in the germline V gene. V lost 4 bases to trimming and J lost 13 bases, with 13 bases between them. The CDR3 loop is CASSSPGGGLFF. CDR3 in DNA: TGTGCCAGCAGCTCCCCCGGGGGGGGACTGTTTTTT.

V gene TRBV6-4 combines with J gene TRBJ1-6; 7 positions match TRBD1. The CDR3 covers 14 residues. Germline assignment: CDR1 MRHNA and CDR2 SNTAGT. After removal of 2 bases from V and 5 bases from J, the junction contained 0 bases not matched to a gene. CDR3 residues: CASSDGQDNSPLHF. CDR3 sequence (DNA): TGTGCCAGCAGTGACGGACAGGATAATTCACCCCTCCACTTT.

The gene calls are TRBV9 and TRBJ2-5; 9 nucleotides align to TRBD2. The CDR3 contains 16 residues. CDR1 is SGDLS and CDR2 is YYNGEE in the germline V gene. Germline trimming cut 0 bases from V and 2 bases from J; bases unmatched to any gene: 5. The CDR3 region has the DNA TGTGCCAGCAGCGTAGTCAACAGCGGGGGGCAAGAGACCCAGTACTTC. Residues: CASSVVNSGGQETQYF.

The gene calls are TRBV7-2 and TRBJ2-1; D perhaps matches TRBD2 (6 bases). The CDR3 covers 16 residues. The V end lost 6 bases, the J end lost 6 bases, and 21 bases lay between the germline ends. Germline V gene sequence: CDR1 SGHTA, CDR2 FQGNSA. DNA for the CDR3: TGTGCCAGCAGTTCATGGAGGGGCGGCAGCTCCAATGAGCAGTTCTTC. It encodes CASSSWRGGSSNEQFF.

The chain couples TRBV6-5 to TRBJ1-1; D is unclear. The CDR3 runs 12 residues. Germline CDR1 and CDR2: MNHEY and SVGAGI. The ends were cut back, 0 bases at V and 9 bases at J, with 8 bases in the middle. The CDR3 loop reads CASSYSGAKAFF. CDR3 nucleotide sequence: TGTGCCAGCAGTTACTCGGGCGCTAAAGCTTTCTTT.

This clone showed up just a few times. The chain is built from TRBV5-1 and TRBJ2-2; perhaps TRBD1 as D (5 bases). Germline values: CDR1 SGHRS, CDR2 YFSETQ. CDR3 length equals 17 residues. V lost 2 bases and J lost 0, with 14 bases in between. The CDR3 sequence: CASSLGTGPANTGELFF. As DNA, the CDR3 is TGCGCCAGCAGCTTAGGTACAGGCCCAGCGAACACCGGGGAGCTGTTTTTT. The variable domain in full, completed from reference TRBV5-1 and TRBJ2-2, reads KAGVTQTPRYLIKTRGQQVTLSCSPISGHRSVSWYQQTPGQGLQFLFEYFSETQRNKGNFPGRFSGRQFSNSRSEMNVSTLELGDSALYLCASSLGTGPANTGELFFGEGSRLTVL.

The CDR3: CASGTGVPYEQYF. CDR3 nucleotide sequence: TGTGCCAGCGGGACAGGGGTCCCCTACGAGCAGTACTTC. The chain uses TRBV28 and TRBJ2-7; TRBD1 agrees at 10 bases. CDR3 length: 13 residues. Germline values: CDR1 MDHEN, CDR2 SYDVKM. Germline trimming cut 8 bases from V and 2 bases from J; bases unmatched to any gene: 3.

V gene TRBV6-1 combines with J gene TRBJ1-1; D is possibly TRBD1 (5 bases). The CDR3 contains 14 residues. V was shortened by 5 bases and J by 4 bases, with 14 bases between the two germline ends. Per the germline V gene, CDR1 is MNHNS and CDR2 is SASEGT. The CDR3 sequence: CASSPDGGGTEAFF. The CDR3 DNA reads as TGTGCCAGCAGTCCCGACGGGGGGGGCACTGAAGCTTTCTTT.

This sequence joins TRBV30 and TRBJ2-2; 12 bases map to TRBD2. Germline V gene data show CDR1 as GTSNPN and CDR2 as SVGIG (reference sequence). This CDR3 is built from 18 residues. With V trimmed by 3 bases and J by 0 bases, 8 bases remained unmatched. CDR3 in amino acids: CAWSFGLAGSTNTGELFF. DNA of the CDR3: TGTGCCTGGAGCTTCGGACTAGCGGGGTCAACGAACACCGGGGAGCTGTTTTTT.

This chain joins TRBV4-2 and TRBJ2-2; 13 bases line up with TRBD2. Germline V gene data show CDR1 as LGHNA and CDR2 as YNFKEQ. The ends lost 2 bases at V and 4 bases at J; junction bases unmatched: 1. The CDR3 has 16 amino acids. This CDR3 is CASSQRTSGGTGELFF. The CDR3 bases are TGTGCCAGCAGCCAACGGACTAGCGGGGGCACCGGGGAGCTGTTTTTT.

The chain carries TRBV7-9 and TRBJ2-7, with 7 bases lining up with TRBD1. Germline trimming cut 4 bases from V and 2 bases from J; bases unmatched to any gene: 8. The CDR3 totals 15 residues. CDR1 is SEHNR and CDR2 is FQNEAQ in the germline V gene (reference sequence). CDR3 sequence (DNA): TGTGCCAGCAGCTCGGGACAGTCCCCGACCTACGAGCAGTACTTC. Translating gives CASSSGQSPTYEQYF. Variable domain in full (rest from reference TRBV7-9 and TRBJ2-7): DTGVSQNPRHKITKRGQNVTFRCDPISEHNRLYWYRQTLGQGPEFLTYFQNEAQLEKSRLLSDRFSAERPKGSFSTLEIQRTEQGDSAMYLCASSSGQSPTYEQYFGPGTRLTVT.

This clone appeared a single time. This chain joins TRBV27 and TRBJ2-7; 10 bases match TRBD1. CDR3 length: 16 residues. Germline CDR1 reads MNHEY; CDR2 reads SMNVEV (reference sequence). V was pared by 4 bases and J by 3 bases, with 9 bases of the junction left unmatched. CDR3 DNA sequence: TGTGCCAGCAGTTATACCCGGACAGGGGGGTTCTACGAGCAGTACTTC. It codes for CASSYTRTGGFYEQYF.

The chain combines TRBV20-1 with TRBJ1-1, with D uncertain. This CDR3 comprises 11 residues. Germline V gene data show CDR1 as DFQATT and CDR2 as SNEGSKA (reference sequence). V gave up 8 bases and J gave up 5 bases, with 12 bases separating them. In DNA form, the CDR3 reads TGCAGTCAAGGGAGCGGGACTGAAGCTTTCTTT. Amino acid sequence: CSQGSGTEAFF.

The CDR3 loop is CASSLGPPSYEQYF. As DNA, the CDR3 is TGTGCCAGCAGCTTAGGTCCTCCTTCCTACGAGCAGTACTTC. The V and J genes are TRBV7-2 and TRBJ2-7; D unresolved. Germline CDR1 is SGHTA and CDR2 is FQGNSA. The V end lost 1 base, the J end lost 1 base, and 8 bases lay between the germline ends. The CDR3 extends over 14 amino acids.

This chain uses TRBV1 with TRBJ2-1; the table's D call, TRBD1, was not checked against the DNA. TRBV1 is noted as a pseudogene. This CDR3 contains 15 residues. The CDR3 loop is CTSSPWAKSYNEQFF. The CDR3 DNA reads as TGCACCAGCAGCCCCTGGGCGAAGAGCTACAATGAGCAGTTCTTC.

The V call is TRBV20-1, the J call TRBJ1-2, with D unresolved. This CDR3 is built from 10 residues. V was cut by 6 bases and J by 4 bases, with 6 bases left in between. CDR1 DFQATT and CDR2 SNEGSKA come from the germline V gene (reference sequence). CDR3 DNA sequence: TGCAGTGCAGACTTCTATGGCTACACCTTC. This encodes CSADFYGYTF.

This clone was counted a few times. V gene TRBV19 combines with J gene TRBJ2-1; 9 nucleotides line up with TRBD2. Trimming at V came to 5 bases and at J to 2 bases, leaving 13 bases not matched to a gene. The CDR3 is 18 amino acids. Germline V lookup: CDR1 LNHDA, CDR2 SQIVND (reference sequence). CDR3: CASSPTFSSGDPYNEQFF. DNA of the CDR3: TGTGCCAGTAGTCCTACATTTTCTAGCGGGGATCCCTACAATGAGCAGTTCTTC.

The V call is TRBV5-1, the J call TRBJ1-4; D may be TRBD1 (5 bases). The CDR3 length is 15 residues. Germline lookup yields CDR1 SGHRS and CDR2 YFSETQ. Deletions cut 0 bases from V and 6 bases from J, with 12 bases between. CDR3 bases: TGCGCCAGCAGCTTGGAGGGCCGGGGGTATGAAAAACTGTTTTTT. Its translation is CASSLEGRGYEKLFF.

The genes are TRBV4-2 and TRBJ1-1; D is unresolved. CDR1 LGHNA and CDR2 YNFKEQ come from the germline V gene. V was shortened by 1 base and J by 6 bases, with 15 bases between the two germline ends. The CDR3 runs 15 residues. Written as DNA, the CDR3 is TGTGCCAGCAGCCAAGCCGGGGTAGGTGTGGCTGAAGCTTTCTTT. Encoded protein: CASSQAGVGVAEAFF.

The CDR3 bases are TGTGCCAGCAGCTTAGGTAGCGGGGGGGAGACCCAGTACTTC. Encoded protein: CASSLGSGGETQYF. The rearrangement links TRBV11-2 to TRBJ2-5; the match to TRBD2 covers 10 bases. J gave up 5 bases and V 1 base, and 1 base lay outside the gene matches. This CDR3 is built from 14 residues. CDR1 is SGHAT and CDR2 is FQNNGV in the germline V gene. Filled out from reference TRBV11-2 and TRBJ2-5, the complete variable domain reads EAGVAQSPRYKIIEKRQSVAFWCNPISGHATLYWYQQILGQGPKLLIQFQNNGVVDDSQLPKDRFSAERLKGVDSTLKIQPAKLEDSAVYLCASSLGSGGETQYFGPGTRLLVL.

This clone was observed a few times. The rearrangement links TRBV6-1 to TRBJ2-7; tentative D call: TRBD2 (6 bases). Trimming took off 2 bases at V and 2 bases at J, with 22 bases between the two ends. Germline values: CDR1 MNHNS, CDR2 SASEGT. CDR3 size: 18 residues. As DNA, the CDR3 is TGTGCCAGCAGTGAAAACCCGATGTGGGGGGAGGTTACCTACGAGCAGTACTTC. The encoded protein is CASSENPMWGEVTYEQYF.

The rearrangement uses TRBV5-1 and TRBJ2-3, with TRBD1 as a possible D gene (6 bases). The germline gives CDR1 SGHRS, CDR2 YFSETQ. Trimming shortened V by 4 bases and J by 0 bases, and 15 bases separated the two germline ends. The CDR3 totals 16 residues. The CDR3 sequence is CASSIGQSSSTDTQYF. Here the CDR3 DNA reads TGCGCCAGCAGCATCGGACAGTCCAGTAGCACAGATACGCAGTATTTT.